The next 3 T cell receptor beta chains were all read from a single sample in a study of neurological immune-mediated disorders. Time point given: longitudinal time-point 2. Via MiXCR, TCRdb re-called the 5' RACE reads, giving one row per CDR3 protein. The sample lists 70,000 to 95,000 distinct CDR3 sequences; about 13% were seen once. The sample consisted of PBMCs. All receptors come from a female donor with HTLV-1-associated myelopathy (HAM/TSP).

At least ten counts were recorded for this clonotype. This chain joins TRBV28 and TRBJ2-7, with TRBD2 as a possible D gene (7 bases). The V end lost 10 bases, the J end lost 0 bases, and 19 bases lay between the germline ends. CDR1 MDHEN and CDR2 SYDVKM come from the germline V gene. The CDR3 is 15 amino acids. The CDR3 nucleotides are TGTGCCACGAAGGGGGGGAGGGAGCACTCCTACGAGCAGTACTTC. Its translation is CATKGGREHSYEQYF.

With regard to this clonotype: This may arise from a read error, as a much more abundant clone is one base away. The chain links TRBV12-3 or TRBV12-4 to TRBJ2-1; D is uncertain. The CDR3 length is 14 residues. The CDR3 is CANSLVTVYNEQFF. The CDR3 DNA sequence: TGTGCCAACAGTTTAGTCACAGTTTACAATGAGCAGTTCTTC.

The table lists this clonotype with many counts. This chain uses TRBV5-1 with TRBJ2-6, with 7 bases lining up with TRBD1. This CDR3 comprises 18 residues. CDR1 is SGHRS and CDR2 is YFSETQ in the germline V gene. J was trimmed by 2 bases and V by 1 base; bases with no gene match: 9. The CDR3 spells CASSLRGPQEAGANVLTF. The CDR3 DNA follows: TGCGCCAGCAGCTTGAGGGGGCCCCAAGAGGCTGGGGCCAACGTCCTGACTTTC.